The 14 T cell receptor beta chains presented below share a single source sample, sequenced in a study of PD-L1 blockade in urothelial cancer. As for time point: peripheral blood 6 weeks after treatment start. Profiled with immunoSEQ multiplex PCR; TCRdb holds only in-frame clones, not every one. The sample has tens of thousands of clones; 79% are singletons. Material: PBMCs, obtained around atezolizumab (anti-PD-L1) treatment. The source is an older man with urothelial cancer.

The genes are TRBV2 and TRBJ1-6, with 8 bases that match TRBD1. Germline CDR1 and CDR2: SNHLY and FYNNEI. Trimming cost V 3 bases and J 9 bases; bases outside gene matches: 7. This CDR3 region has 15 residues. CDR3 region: CASSDKGQGGSPLHF. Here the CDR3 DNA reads TGTGCCAGCAGTGATAAAGGACAGGGTGGTTCACCCCTCCACTTT.

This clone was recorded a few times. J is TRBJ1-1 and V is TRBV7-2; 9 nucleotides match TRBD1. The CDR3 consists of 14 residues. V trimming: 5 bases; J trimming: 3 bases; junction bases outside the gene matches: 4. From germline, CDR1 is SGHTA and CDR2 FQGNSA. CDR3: CASSPWTGDTEAFF. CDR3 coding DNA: TGTGCCAGCAGCCCCTGGACAGGGGACACTGAAGCTTTCTTT.

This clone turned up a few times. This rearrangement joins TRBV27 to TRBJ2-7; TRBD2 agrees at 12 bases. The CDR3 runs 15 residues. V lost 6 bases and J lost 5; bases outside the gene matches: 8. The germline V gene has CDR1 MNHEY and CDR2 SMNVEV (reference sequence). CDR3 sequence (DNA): TGTGCCAGCAGCTCTAGCGGGAGGGGGGCCAACGAGCAGTACTTC. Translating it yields CASSSSGRGANEQYF.

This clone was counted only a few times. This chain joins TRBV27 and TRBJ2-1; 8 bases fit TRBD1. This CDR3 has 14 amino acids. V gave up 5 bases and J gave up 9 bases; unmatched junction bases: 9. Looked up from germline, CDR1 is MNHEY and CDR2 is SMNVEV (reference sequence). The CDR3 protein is CASSPPGQASEQFF. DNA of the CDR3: TGTGCCAGCAGTCCCCCGGGACAGGCGTCTGAGCAGTTCTTC.

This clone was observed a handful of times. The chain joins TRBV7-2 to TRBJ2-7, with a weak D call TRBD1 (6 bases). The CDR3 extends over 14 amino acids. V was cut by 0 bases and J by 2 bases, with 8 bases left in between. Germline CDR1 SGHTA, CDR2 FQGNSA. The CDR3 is CASSLARGTYEQYF. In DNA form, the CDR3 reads TGTGCCAGCAGCTTAGCTAGGGGGACCTACGAGCAGTACTTC. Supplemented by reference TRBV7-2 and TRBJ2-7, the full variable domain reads GAGVSQSPSNKVTEKGKDVELRCDPISGHTALYWYRQSLGQGLEFLIYFQGNSAPDKSGLPSDRFSAERTGGSVSTLTIQRTQQEDSAVYLCASSLARGTYEQYFGPGTRLTVT.

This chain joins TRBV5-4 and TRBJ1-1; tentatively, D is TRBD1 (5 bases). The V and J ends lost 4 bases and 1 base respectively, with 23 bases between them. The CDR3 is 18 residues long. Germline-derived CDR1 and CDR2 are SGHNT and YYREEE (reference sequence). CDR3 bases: TGTGCCAGCAGCCCTGGGGGAGGCCCCAAGGCCGGGAACACTGAAGCTTTCTTT. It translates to CASSPGGGPKAGNTEAFF.

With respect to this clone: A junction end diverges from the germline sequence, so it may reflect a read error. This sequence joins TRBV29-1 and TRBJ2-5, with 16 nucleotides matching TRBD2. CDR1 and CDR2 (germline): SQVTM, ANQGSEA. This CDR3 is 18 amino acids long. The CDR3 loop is CSVEGTGTSGRVKESQYF. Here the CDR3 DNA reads TGCAGCGTTGAAGGGACGGGGACTAGCGGGAGGGTAAAAGAGTCCCAGTACTTC.

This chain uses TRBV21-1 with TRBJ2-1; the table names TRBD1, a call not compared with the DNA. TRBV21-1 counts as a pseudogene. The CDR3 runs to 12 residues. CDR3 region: CASSGPQGLQFF. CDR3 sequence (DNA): TGTGCCAGCAGCGGGCCTCAGGGTCTGCAGTTCTTC.

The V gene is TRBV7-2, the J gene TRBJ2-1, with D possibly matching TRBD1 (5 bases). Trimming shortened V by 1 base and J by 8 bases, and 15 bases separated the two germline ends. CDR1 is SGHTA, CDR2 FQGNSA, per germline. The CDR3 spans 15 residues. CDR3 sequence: CASSLVGRVGDEQFF. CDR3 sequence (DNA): TGTGCCAGCAGCTTAGTAGGCAGGGTGGGCGATGAGCAGTTCTTC.

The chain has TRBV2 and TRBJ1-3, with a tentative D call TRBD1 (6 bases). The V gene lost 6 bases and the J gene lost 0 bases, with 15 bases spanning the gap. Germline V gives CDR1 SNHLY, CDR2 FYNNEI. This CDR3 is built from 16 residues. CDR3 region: CASSLTGTLSGNTIYF. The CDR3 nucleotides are TGTGCCAGCAGCTTGACAGGTACCCTCTCTGGAAACACCATATATTTT. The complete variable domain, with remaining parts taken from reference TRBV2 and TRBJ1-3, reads EPEVTQTPSHQVTQMGQEVILRCVPISNHLYFYWYRQILGQKVEFLVSFYNNEISEKSEIFDDQFSVERPDGSNFTLKIRSTKLEDSAMYFCASSLTGTLSGNTIYFGEGSWLTVV.

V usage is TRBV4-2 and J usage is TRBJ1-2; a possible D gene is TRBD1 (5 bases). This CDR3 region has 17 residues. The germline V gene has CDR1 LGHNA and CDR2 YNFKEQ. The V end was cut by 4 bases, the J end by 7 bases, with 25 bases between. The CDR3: CASSRSRRNRLRGGYTF. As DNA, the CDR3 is TGTGCCAGCAGCCGCAGCCGCAGGAACAGGCTTAGGGGTGGCTACACCTTC.

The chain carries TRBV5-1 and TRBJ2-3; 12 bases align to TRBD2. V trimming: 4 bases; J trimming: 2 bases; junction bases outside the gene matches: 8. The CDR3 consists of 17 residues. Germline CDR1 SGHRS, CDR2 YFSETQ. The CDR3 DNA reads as TGCGCCAGCAGCAGAGGACTAGCGGGGAGACTCACAGATACGCAGTATTTT. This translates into CASSRGLAGRLTDTQYF.

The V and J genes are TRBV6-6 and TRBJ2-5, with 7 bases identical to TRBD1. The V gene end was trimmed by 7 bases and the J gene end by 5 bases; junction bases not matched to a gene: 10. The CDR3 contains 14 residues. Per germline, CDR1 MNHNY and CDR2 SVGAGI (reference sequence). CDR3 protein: CASTLTGLGETQYF. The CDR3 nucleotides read TGTGCCAGCACCCTGACAGGGCTCGGGGAGACCCAGTACTTC.

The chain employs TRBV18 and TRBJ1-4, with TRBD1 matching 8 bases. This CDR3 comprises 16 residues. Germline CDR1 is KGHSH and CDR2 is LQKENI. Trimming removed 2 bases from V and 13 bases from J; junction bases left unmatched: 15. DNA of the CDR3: TGTGCCAGCTCACCAGTGACCCCGGGACAGGAGGGTCTACTGTTTTTT. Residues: CASSPVTPGQEGLLFF.